This T cell receptor (beta chain) stems from a study of blood T cell repertoires in COVID-19. Study-level background: Sites in the United States, Italy and Spain provided acute and convalescent COVID-19 samples. PBMCs, B-cell-depleted T cells, or T cells were the source of the cDNA or gDNA that made up the material.

The CDR3 is made up of 14 amino acids. Germline loops: CDR1 MNHEY, CDR2 SVGEGT. Trimming stripped 2 bases from V and 2 bases from J, with 6 bases between. Authors' methods: Reference gene primer amplification gave nucleated cell count estimates. Generated by immunoSEQ multiplex PCR, the TCRdb table keeps only in-frame clones and is missing some. The V and J calls and the clone size are those of that table, but D and trimming were determined from the DNA. The data show 350,000 or so clones, around 90% seen once. Seattle cases were enrolled at active infection and followed longitudinally. The sequencing sample was made of peripheral blood. V gene TRBV6-2 or TRBV6-3 combines with J gene TRBJ2-2, with unresolved D. This TCR was recovered from a woman aged 60-75 years with COVID-19, enrolled during active disease. The CDR3 sequence is CASSYLLNTGELFF. The CDR3 DNA is TGTGCCAGCAGTTACCTTCTAAACACCGGGGAGCTGTTTTTT.